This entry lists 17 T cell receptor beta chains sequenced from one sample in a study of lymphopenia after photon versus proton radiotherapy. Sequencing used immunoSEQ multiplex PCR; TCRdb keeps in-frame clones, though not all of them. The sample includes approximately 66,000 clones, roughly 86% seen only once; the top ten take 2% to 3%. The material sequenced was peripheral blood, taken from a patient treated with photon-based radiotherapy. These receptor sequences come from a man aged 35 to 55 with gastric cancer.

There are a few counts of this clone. The CDR3 reads CASSLMPGLGSGYTF. The CDR3 region has the DNA TGTGCCAGCAGCTTGATGCCGGGATTGGGCTCGGGCTACACCTTC. The V call is TRBV5-5, the J call TRBJ1-2, with D uncertain. The CDR3 has 15 amino acids. Germline V lookup: CDR1 SGHKS, CDR2 YYEKEE (reference sequence). The ends were cut back, 1 base at V and 8 bases at J, with 18 bases in the middle.

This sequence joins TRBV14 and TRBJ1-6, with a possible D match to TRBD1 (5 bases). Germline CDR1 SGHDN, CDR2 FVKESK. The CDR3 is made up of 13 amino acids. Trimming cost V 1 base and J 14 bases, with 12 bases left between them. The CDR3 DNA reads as TGTGCCAGCAGCCAAGCTGGGGGGTTAGCCCTCCACTTT. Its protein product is CASSQAGGLALHF.

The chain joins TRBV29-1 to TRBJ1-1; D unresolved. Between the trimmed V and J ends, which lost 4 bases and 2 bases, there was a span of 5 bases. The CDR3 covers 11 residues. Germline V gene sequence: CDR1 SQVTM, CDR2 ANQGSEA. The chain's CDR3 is CSVADNTEAFF. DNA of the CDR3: TGCAGCGTTGCTGACAACACTGAAGCTTTCTTT.

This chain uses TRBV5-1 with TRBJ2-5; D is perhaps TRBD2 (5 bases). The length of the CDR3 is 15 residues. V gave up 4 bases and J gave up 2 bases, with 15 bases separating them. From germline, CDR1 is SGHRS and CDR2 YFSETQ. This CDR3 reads CASSPSGGGQETQYF. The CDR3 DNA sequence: TGCGCCAGCAGCCCGAGCGGCGGCGGACAAGAGACCCAGTACTTC.

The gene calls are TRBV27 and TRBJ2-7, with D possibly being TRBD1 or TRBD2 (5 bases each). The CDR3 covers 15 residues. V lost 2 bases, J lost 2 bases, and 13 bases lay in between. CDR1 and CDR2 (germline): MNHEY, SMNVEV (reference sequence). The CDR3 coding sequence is TGTGCCAGCAGTTTAAAACTGGGACCTACCTACGAGCAGTACTTC. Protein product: CASSLKLGPTYEQYF.

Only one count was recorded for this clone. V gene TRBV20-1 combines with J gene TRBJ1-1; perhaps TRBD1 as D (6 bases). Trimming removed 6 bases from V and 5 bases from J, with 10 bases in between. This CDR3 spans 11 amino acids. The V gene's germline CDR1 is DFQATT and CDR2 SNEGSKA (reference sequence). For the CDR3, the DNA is TGCAGTGCCCTCCAGGGGACTGAAGCTTTCTTT. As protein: CSALQGTEAFF.

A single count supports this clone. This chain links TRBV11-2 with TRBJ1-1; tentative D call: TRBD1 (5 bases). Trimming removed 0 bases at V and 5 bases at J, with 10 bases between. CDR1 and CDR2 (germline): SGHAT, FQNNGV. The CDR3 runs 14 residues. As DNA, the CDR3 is TGTGCCAGCAGCTTAGAGGCAGGGATGACTGAAGCTTTCTTT. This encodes CASSLEAGMTEAFF.

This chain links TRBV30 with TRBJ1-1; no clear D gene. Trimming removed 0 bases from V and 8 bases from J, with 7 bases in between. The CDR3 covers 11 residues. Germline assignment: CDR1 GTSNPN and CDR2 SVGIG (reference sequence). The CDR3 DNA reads TGTGCCTGGAGTGTACGACGGGAAGCTTTCTTT. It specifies CAWSVRREAFF.

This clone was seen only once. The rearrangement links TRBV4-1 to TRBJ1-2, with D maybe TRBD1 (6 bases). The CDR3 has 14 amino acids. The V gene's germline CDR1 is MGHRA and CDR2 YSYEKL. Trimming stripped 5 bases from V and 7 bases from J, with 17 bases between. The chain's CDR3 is CASSLTGGAPGYTF. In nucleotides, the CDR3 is TGCGCCAGCAGCTTGACTGGGGGGGCGCCTGGCTACACCTTC.

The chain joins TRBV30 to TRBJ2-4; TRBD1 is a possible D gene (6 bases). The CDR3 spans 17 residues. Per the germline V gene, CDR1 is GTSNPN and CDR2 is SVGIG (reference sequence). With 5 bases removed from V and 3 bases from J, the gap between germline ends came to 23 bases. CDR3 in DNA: TGTGCCTGGGGGACATGGGGTGGTAGCGTGGGCAAAAACATTCAGTACTTC. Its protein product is CAWGTWGGSVGKNIQYF.

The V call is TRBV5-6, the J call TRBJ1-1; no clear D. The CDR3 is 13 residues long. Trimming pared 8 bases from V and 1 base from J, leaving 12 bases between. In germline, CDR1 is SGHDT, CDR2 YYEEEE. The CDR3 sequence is CASTPLGNTEAFF. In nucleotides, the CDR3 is TGTGCCAGTACCCCACTCGGGAACACTGAAGCTTTCTTT.

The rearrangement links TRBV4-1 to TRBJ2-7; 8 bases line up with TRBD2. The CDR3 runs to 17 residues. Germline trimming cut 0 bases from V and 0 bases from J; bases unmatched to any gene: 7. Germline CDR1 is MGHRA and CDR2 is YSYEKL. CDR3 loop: CASSQDGLAGYSYEQYF. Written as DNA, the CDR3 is TGCGCCAGCAGCCAAGATGGGTTAGCGGGATACTCCTACGAGCAGTACTTC.

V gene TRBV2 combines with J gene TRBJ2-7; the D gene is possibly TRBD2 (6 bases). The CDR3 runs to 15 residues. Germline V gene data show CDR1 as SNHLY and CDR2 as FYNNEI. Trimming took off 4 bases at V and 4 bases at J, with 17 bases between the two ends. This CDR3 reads CASSVRGRWGYEQYF. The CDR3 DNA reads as TGTGCCAGCAGTGTGCGGGGCCGGTGGGGATACGAGCAGTACTTC.

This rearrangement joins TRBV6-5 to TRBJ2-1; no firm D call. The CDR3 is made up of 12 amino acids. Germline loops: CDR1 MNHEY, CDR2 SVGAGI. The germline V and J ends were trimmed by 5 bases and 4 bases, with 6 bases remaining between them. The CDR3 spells CASSDGYNEQFF. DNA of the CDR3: TGTGCCAGCAGTGACGGGTACAATGAGCAGTTCTTC.

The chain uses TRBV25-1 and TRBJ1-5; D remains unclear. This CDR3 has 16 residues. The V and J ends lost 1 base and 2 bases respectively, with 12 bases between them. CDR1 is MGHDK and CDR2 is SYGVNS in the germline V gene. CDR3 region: CASSELINTGNQPQHF. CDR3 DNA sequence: TGTGCCAGCAGTGAATTGATTAATACAGGCAATCAGCCCCAGCATTTT.

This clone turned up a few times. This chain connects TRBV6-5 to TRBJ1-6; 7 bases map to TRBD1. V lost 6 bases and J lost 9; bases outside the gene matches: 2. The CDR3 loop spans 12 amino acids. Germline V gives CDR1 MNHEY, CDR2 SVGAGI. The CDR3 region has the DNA TGTGCCAGCAGGAGACAGGGTTCACCCCTCCACTTT. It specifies CASRRQGSPLHF.

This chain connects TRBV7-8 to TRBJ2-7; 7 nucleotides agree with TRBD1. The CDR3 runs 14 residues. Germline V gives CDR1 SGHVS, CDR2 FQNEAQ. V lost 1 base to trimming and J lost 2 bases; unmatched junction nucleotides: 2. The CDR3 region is CASSLGTGAYEQYF. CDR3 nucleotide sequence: TGTGCCAGCAGCTTAGGTACAGGGGCCTACGAGCAGTACTTC.